This entry is about one T cell receptor (beta chain). TCRdb's table, derived via immunoSEQ multiplex PCR, lists solely in-frame clones and lacks some. The data contain about 42,000 clones, more than 90% of them singletons. The entry originates in a study of tissue T cells after allogeneic stem cell transplantation. The germline CDR1 and CDR2 sequences are SGHTA and FQGNSA. V gave up 6 bases and J gave up 3 bases, with 6 bases separating them. The CDR3 contains 12 residues. The clonotype comes from a woman aged 35 to 70 who later had graft-versus-host disease after an allogeneic stem cell transplant. The rearrangement uses TRBV7-2 and TRBJ2-1, with D maybe TRBD1 (5 bases). Sequencing used blood, obtained before transplantation. CDR3 amino acids: CASRQGYNEQFF. For the CDR3, the DNA is TGTGCCAGCAGGCAGGGCTACAATGAGCAGTTCTTC.